Below, one TCR beta chain is given with its context. The method was immunoSEQ multiplex PCR; TCRdb's version includes in-frame clones alone and lacks a portion of them. Here the sample spans about 140,000 clones, around 81% being singletons. Germline V gene sequence: CDR1 KGHDR, CDR2 SFDVKD. V was clipped by 5 bases and J by 4 bases, with 8 bases between them. The CDR3 length is 12 residues. The data were taken from a study of blood T cell repertoires in COVID-19. Study summary: There were acute and convalescent COVID-19 samples, and they came from the United States, Italy and Spain. Sources were T cells, B-cell-depleted T cells, or PBMCs; the material itself was cDNA or gDNA.

V gene TRBV24-1 combines with J gene TRBJ2-7; no definite D call. Sequenced input: peripheral blood. This TCR came from a human donor in a cohort sampled during active COVID-19. CDR3 sequence (DNA): TGTGCCACCAGTGGGAGTGGGTACGAGCAGTACTTC. Translation gives CATSGSGYEQYF.